This entry lists 32 T cell receptor beta chains sequenced from one sample in a study of T cells in Graves' hyperthyroidism and ophthalmopathy. The source material, RNA transcripts, was used to amplify TCR beta CDR3 regions. First-round RT-PCR of the TCR CDR3 relied on the HTBI primer set. TCRdb called the multiplex PCR reads again in MiXCR, with one record for every CDR3 protein. Of hundreds of thousands of distinct CDR3 sequences in the sample, about 38% were seen once. The sequencing sample was made of blood. The source is a man younger than 35 with Graves' hyperthyroidism.

This rearrangement joins TRBV6-5 to TRBJ1-1, with D possibly being TRBD1 (5 bases). CDR1 is MNHEY and CDR2 is SVGAGI in the germline V gene. V lost 4 bases and J 1 base, leaving 13 bases between the germline ends. There are 15 residues in the CDR3. CDR3 sequence reads: CASSFNRDRNTEAFF. In DNA form, the CDR3 reads TGTGCCAGCAGTTTCAACCGAGACAGGAACACTGAAGCTTTCTTT.

Note on this clonotype: Given a much more abundant clone one base away, this may be a read error. The rearrangement uses TRBV11-2 and TRBJ1-4, with no clear D. The CDR3 spans 13 residues. Germline loops: CDR1 SGHAT, CDR2 FQNNGV. Trimming cost V 3 bases and J 8 bases, with 10 bases left between them. Here the CDR3 DNA reads TGTGCCAGCAGCTTGGCCTTTGGAGAAAAACTGTTTTTT. It translates to CASSLAFGEKLFF.

As for this clonotype: A read error may explain this, as a much larger clone is one base away. The rearrangement uses TRBV7-2 and TRBJ2-7; D uncertain. This CDR3 comprises 13 residues. The germline gives CDR1 SGHTA, CDR2 FQGNSA. CDR3 sequence: CAGSLRISYEQYF. As DNA, the CDR3 is TGTGCCGGCAGTCTCCGCATCTCCTACGAGCAGTACTTC.

This clonotype was found a few times. V usage is TRBV7-6 and J usage is TRBJ1-1; D perhaps matches TRBD1 (6 bases). Germline V gives CDR1 SGHVS, CDR2 FNYEAQ. The CDR3 contains 14 residues. The V end lost 4 bases, the J end lost 0 bases, and 9 bases lay between the germline ends. The CDR3 loop reads CASSSSGVNTEAFF. In DNA form, the CDR3 reads TGTGCCAGCAGCTCCTCAGGGGTGAACACTGAAGCTTTCTTT.

This clonotype was seen once. The V call is TRBV11-2, the J call TRBJ2-2, with 7 positions matching TRBD2. Germline CDR1 and CDR2: SGHAT and FQNNGV. The CDR3 spans 14 residues. The ends lost 4 bases at V and 7 bases at J; junction bases unmatched: 6. The CDR3 spells CASSYRREGGELFF. Here the CDR3 DNA reads TGTGCCAGCAGCTACCGCAGGGAGGGCGGGGAGCTGTTTTTT.

V usage is TRBV15 and J usage is TRBJ1-4; possibly TRBD1 for D (6 bases). The length of the CDR3 is 13 residues. Trimming cost V 4 bases and J 10 bases, with 13 bases left between them. Germline CDR1 reads LNHNV; CDR2 reads YYDKDF (reference sequence). CDR3 loop: CATSTNRDRKLFF. The CDR3 DNA reads as TGTGCCACCAGCACCAACAGGGATAGAAAACTGTTTTTT.

V is TRBV4-1 and J is TRBJ1-4; 7 bases line up with TRBD1. The germline V gene encodes CDR1 MGHRA and CDR2 YSYEKL. After removal of 4 bases from V and 1 base from J, the junction contained 3 bases not matched to a gene. This CDR3 region has 15 residues. The CDR3 coding sequence is TGCGCCAGCAGCCCCGACAGGGTAACTAATGAAAAACTGTTTTTT. Residues: CASSPDRVTNEKLFF.

This clonotype has ten or more counts. This chain connects TRBV10-3 to TRBJ1-2; no clear D. Trimming removed 2 bases from V and 3 bases from J, with 10 bases in between. This CDR3 is built from 14 residues. CDR1 ENHRY and CDR2 SYGVKD come from the germline V gene. The DNA of the CDR3 is TGTGCCATCAGTGAGATGGAAGGATACTATGGCTACACCTTC. Amino acids: CAISEMEGYYGYTF.

This clonotype was seen repeatedly, ten times or more. This chain links TRBV15 with TRBJ2-7; 9 positions agree with TRBD1. CDR3 length: 15 amino acids. Germline-derived CDR1 and CDR2 are LNHNV and YYDKDF (reference sequence). The J segment lost 4 bases and the V segment lost 3 bases, leaving 7 bases of the junction unmatched. CDR3 loop: CATSRNRDRDYEQYF. The DNA of the CDR3 is TGTGCCACCAGCAGGAACCGGGACAGGGATTACGAGCAGTACTTC.

This clonotype was seen at least ten times. This chain uses TRBV5-6 with TRBJ2-7, with 7 bases that match TRBD1. CDR3 size: 15 residues. Germline assignment: CDR1 SGHDT and CDR2 YYEEEE. Trimming took 2 bases from V and 3 from J; bases not matched to a gene: 8. As DNA, the CDR3 is TGTGCCAGCAGCTTTACACGGACAGGCAACTACGAGCAGTACTTC. Its protein product is CASSFTRTGNYEQYF. Combining the CDR3 with reference TRBV5-6 and TRBJ2-7 gives the whole variable domain DAGVTQSPTHLIKTRGQQVTLRCSPKSGHDTVSWYQQALGQGPQFIFQYYEEEERQRGNFPDRFSGHQFPNYSSELNVNALLLGDSALYLCASSFTRTGNYEQYFGPGTRLTVT.

The genes are TRBV7-2 and TRBJ1-5; 8 positions match TRBD1. CDR3 length: 15 amino acids. V shed 3 bases and J 7 bases; nucleotides not matched to a gene: 8. Germline assignment: CDR1 SGHTA and CDR2 FQGNSA. CDR3 bases: TGTGCCAGCAGCTTGGCAGGGGGCGGTGGGCAGCCCCAGCATTTT. It translates to CASSLAGGGGQPQHF.

This clonotype was counted ten times or more. The chain carries TRBV7-2 and TRBJ1-3, with TRBD1 matching over 8 bases. With V trimmed by 2 bases and J by 2 bases, 2 bases remained unmatched. Germline assignment: CDR1 SGHTA and CDR2 FQGNSA. The CDR3 runs 15 residues. The CDR3 protein is CASSLPTGAGNTIYF. CDR3 in DNA: TGTGCCAGCAGCTTACCGACAGGGGCTGGAAACACCATATATTTT.

The chain employs TRBV7-8 and TRBJ2-7; D uncertain. Trimming cost V 0 bases and J 6 bases, with 15 bases left between them. Per the germline V gene, CDR1 is SGHVS and CDR2 is FQNEAQ. This CDR3 is built from 15 residues. This chain's CDR3 is CASSLASHGPAEQYF. The DNA for the CDR3 is TGTGCCAGCAGCTTAGCTAGCCACGGTCCTGCCGAGCAGTACTTC.

There are many counts of this clonotype. The rearrangement uses TRBV7-9 and TRBJ1-3; D gene ambiguous. The V gene's germline CDR1 is SEHNR and CDR2 FQNEAQ (reference sequence). Trimming removed 6 bases at V and 0 bases at J, with 9 bases between. CDR3 length: 14 amino acids. The CDR3 reads CASSGLGSGNTIYF. CDR3 nucleotides: TGTGCCAGCAGTGGGCTTGGCTCTGGAAACACCATATATTTT.

The CDR3 coding sequence is TGCAGTGCTACCGGGACTAGCGGGAGGTTAACTGCCTACGAGCAGTACTTC. It specifies CSATGTSGRLTAYEQYF. The rearrangement links TRBV20-1 to TRBJ2-7, with 15 nucleotides matching TRBD2. CDR3 length: 17 amino acids. In germline, CDR1 is DFQATT, CDR2 SNEGSKA (reference sequence). The ends lost 4 bases at V and 2 bases at J; junction bases unmatched: 9.

The rearrangement links TRBV6-5 to TRBJ1-1, with TRBD1 identical over 8 bases. The V segment lost 3 bases and the J segment 1 base; nucleotides outside the gene matches: 4. The germline gives CDR1 MNHEY, CDR2 SVGAGI. The CDR3 extends over 15 amino acids. CDR3 sequence: CASSYSGTGNTEAFF. The DNA of the CDR3 is TGTGCCAGCAGTTATTCCGGGACAGGGAACACTGAAGCTTTCTTT.

The genes are TRBV10-3 and TRBJ1-1; D is undetermined. Germline V gives CDR1 ENHRY, CDR2 SYGVKD. The CDR3 covers 13 residues. V dropped 9 bases and J dropped 2 bases, with 13 bases sitting between them. CDR3 sequence reads: CAIRREGNTEAFF. The CDR3 DNA follows: TGTGCCATTCGACGGGAGGGAAACACTGAAGCTTTCTTT.

The chain couples TRBV7-3 to TRBJ2-5, with TRBD2 matching over 9 bases. V was pared by 4 bases and J by 7 bases, with 10 bases of the junction left unmatched. The CDR3 contains 15 residues. Germline V CDR1 and CDR2: SGHTA, FQGTGA. DNA of the CDR3: TGTGCCAGCAGCTCGGGACTAGCTCTAAGGGGGACCCAGTACTTC. It encodes CASSSGLALRGTQYF.

V is TRBV10-2 and J is TRBJ1-1, with D maybe TRBD1 (5 bases). Germline V CDR1 and CDR2: WSHSY, SAAADI. Between the trimmed V and J ends, which lost 6 bases and 4 bases, there was a span of 18 bases. The CDR3 is 15 amino acids. The CDR3 protein is CASSPGGGVFTEAFF. In DNA form, the CDR3 reads TGCGCCAGCAGCCCCGGCGGGGGGGTCTTCACTGAAGCTTTCTTT.

V usage is TRBV15 and J usage is TRBJ1-4, with D unresolved. Deletions cut 0 bases from V and 0 bases from J, with 11 bases between. Germline V gene sequence: CDR1 LNHNV, CDR2 YYDKDF (reference sequence). The CDR3 covers 17 residues. The CDR3 spells CATSRDLGRPTNEKLFF. CDR3 bases: TGTGCCACCAGCAGAGATCTCGGACGGCCAACTAATGAAAAACTGTTTTTT.

The chain has TRBV7-6 and TRBJ2-1; D uncertain. Germline values: CDR1 SGHVS, CDR2 FNYEAQ. The V end lost 5 bases, the J end lost 7 bases, and 9 bases lay between the germline ends. The CDR3 length is 12 residues. The CDR3 is CASSTFRNEQFF. CDR3 DNA: TGTGCCAGCAGCACCTTCAGGAATGAGCAGTTCTTC.

This clonotype has only a few counts. This chain uses TRBV7-8 with TRBJ2-7; weak D call: TRBD2 (7 bases). V lost 1 base and J 7 bases, leaving 17 bases between the germline ends. CDR1 is SGHVS, CDR2 FQNEAQ, per germline. This CDR3 region has 15 residues. CDR3 sequence reads: CASSLEAGAAGEQYF. The CDR3 DNA follows: TGTGCCAGCAGCTTAGAGGCGGGGGCCGCGGGAGAGCAGTACTTC.

This clonotype was counted once. Mismatch with germline at one junction end may stem from a read error. This rearrangement joins TRBV6-1 to TRBJ2-2; D not certain. The CDR3 length is 14 residues. CDR1 and CDR2 (germline): MNHNS, SASEGT. The CDR3 DNA reads as TGTGCCAGCAGCCCCTCGGCGAAGACCGGGGAGCTGTTTTTT. Its translation: CASSPSAKTGELFF.

The rearrangement joins TRBV4-1 to TRBJ2-5; tentatively, D is TRBD2 (5 bases). The germline V gene has CDR1 MGHRA and CDR2 YSYEKL. The V and J ends lost 11 bases and 5 bases respectively, with 9 bases between them. This CDR3 region has 10 residues. CDR3 nucleotides: TGCGCCGTTAGAGGGGAGACCCAGTACTTC. Its protein is CAVRGETQYF.

This chain links TRBV9 with TRBJ2-5, with TRBD2 identical over 9 bases. The germline CDR1 and CDR2 sequences are SGDLS and YYNGEE. The trim removed 4 bases at V and 8 bases at J, leaving 15 bases unmatched. The CDR3 is made up of 16 amino acids. CDR3 sequence reads: CASSQAGGRRLDTQYF. CDR3 sequence (DNA): TGTGCCAGCAGCCAAGCGGGGGGACGGCGTTTGGATACCCAGTACTTC.

This clonotype was picked up many times. The genes are TRBV24-1 and TRBJ1-5, with D possibly matching TRBD1 (5 bases). Germline V lookup: CDR1 KGHDR, CDR2 SFDVKD. V was shortened by 3 bases and J by 4 bases, with 9 bases between the two germline ends. The CDR3 is made up of 14 amino acids. DNA for the CDR3: TGTGCCACCAGTGATCGGGGGGGGAATCAGCCCCAGCATTTT. As protein: CATSDRGGNQPQHF.

This clonotype turned up a few times. This chain links TRBV4-1 with TRBJ1-4; possible D gene TRBD1, 6 bases. The V gene lost 1 base and the J gene lost 5 bases, with 8 bases spanning the gap. The CDR3 is made up of 14 amino acids. Germline values: CDR1 MGHRA, CDR2 YSYEKL. The CDR3 DNA reads as TGCGCCAGCAGCCAAGGCAGGGGCAATGAAAAACTGTTTTTT. Its translation: CASSQGRGNEKLFF.

In its sample, this clonotype was seen a few times. The chain joins TRBV7-9 to TRBJ2-7; TRBD2 agrees at 10 bases. V gave up 6 bases and J gave up 6 bases; unmatched junction bases: 17. Germline CDR1 SEHNR, CDR2 FQNEAQ (reference sequence). This CDR3 has 17 amino acids. DNA for the CDR3: TGTGCCAGCAGTCCAGGGGGTTTGGGGACTAGCGCCTCCGAGCAGTACTTC. Encoded protein: CASSPGGLGTSASEQYF.

J is TRBJ2-6 and V is TRBV10-3; TRBD2 matches 7 bases. V gave up 3 bases and J gave up 0 bases; unmatched junction bases: 8. Germline lookup yields CDR1 ENHRY and CDR2 SYGVKD. CDR3 length: 18 amino acids. CDR3 region: CAISDAETSRSGANVLTF. The CDR3 nucleotides read TGTGCCATCAGTGACGCCGAGACTAGCCGCTCTGGGGCCAACGTCCTGACTTTC.

The chain combines TRBV7-9 with TRBJ1-1; TRBD1 is a possible D gene (5 bases). The germline V and J ends were trimmed by 3 bases and 10 bases, with 15 bases remaining between them. Per germline, CDR1 SEHNR and CDR2 FQNEAQ (reference sequence). The CDR3 covers 13 residues. The CDR3 nucleotides are TGTGCCAGCAGCTTGCAGGGCCGGGCCCCAGCTTTCTTT. Its translation is CASSLQGRAPAFF.

As to this clonotype: This sequence may be a read error, since a much larger clone differs from it by one base. CDR3 DNA: TGCAGTGGTAAGCGCAGGGTAGACCGGTACGAGCAGTACTTC. This gives the protein CSGKRRVDRYEQYF. The gene calls are TRBV20-1 and TRBJ2-7; D may be TRBD1 (5 bases). Trimming shortened V by 7 bases and J by 4 bases, and 20 bases separated the two germline ends. Germline V gene lookup returns CDR1 DFQATT and CDR2 SNEGSKA (reference sequence). The CDR3 loop spans 14 amino acids.

About this clonotype itself: One junction end disagrees with the germline gene, perhaps due to a read error. The CDR3 DNA reads TGTGCCAGCAGTTTAACTAGCGGGGACCAAGAGACCCAGCACTTC. It is translated as CASSLTSGDQETQHF. This chain links TRBV12-3 or TRBV12-4 with TRBJ2-5; 10 nucleotides line up with TRBD2. The CDR3 has 15 amino acids.